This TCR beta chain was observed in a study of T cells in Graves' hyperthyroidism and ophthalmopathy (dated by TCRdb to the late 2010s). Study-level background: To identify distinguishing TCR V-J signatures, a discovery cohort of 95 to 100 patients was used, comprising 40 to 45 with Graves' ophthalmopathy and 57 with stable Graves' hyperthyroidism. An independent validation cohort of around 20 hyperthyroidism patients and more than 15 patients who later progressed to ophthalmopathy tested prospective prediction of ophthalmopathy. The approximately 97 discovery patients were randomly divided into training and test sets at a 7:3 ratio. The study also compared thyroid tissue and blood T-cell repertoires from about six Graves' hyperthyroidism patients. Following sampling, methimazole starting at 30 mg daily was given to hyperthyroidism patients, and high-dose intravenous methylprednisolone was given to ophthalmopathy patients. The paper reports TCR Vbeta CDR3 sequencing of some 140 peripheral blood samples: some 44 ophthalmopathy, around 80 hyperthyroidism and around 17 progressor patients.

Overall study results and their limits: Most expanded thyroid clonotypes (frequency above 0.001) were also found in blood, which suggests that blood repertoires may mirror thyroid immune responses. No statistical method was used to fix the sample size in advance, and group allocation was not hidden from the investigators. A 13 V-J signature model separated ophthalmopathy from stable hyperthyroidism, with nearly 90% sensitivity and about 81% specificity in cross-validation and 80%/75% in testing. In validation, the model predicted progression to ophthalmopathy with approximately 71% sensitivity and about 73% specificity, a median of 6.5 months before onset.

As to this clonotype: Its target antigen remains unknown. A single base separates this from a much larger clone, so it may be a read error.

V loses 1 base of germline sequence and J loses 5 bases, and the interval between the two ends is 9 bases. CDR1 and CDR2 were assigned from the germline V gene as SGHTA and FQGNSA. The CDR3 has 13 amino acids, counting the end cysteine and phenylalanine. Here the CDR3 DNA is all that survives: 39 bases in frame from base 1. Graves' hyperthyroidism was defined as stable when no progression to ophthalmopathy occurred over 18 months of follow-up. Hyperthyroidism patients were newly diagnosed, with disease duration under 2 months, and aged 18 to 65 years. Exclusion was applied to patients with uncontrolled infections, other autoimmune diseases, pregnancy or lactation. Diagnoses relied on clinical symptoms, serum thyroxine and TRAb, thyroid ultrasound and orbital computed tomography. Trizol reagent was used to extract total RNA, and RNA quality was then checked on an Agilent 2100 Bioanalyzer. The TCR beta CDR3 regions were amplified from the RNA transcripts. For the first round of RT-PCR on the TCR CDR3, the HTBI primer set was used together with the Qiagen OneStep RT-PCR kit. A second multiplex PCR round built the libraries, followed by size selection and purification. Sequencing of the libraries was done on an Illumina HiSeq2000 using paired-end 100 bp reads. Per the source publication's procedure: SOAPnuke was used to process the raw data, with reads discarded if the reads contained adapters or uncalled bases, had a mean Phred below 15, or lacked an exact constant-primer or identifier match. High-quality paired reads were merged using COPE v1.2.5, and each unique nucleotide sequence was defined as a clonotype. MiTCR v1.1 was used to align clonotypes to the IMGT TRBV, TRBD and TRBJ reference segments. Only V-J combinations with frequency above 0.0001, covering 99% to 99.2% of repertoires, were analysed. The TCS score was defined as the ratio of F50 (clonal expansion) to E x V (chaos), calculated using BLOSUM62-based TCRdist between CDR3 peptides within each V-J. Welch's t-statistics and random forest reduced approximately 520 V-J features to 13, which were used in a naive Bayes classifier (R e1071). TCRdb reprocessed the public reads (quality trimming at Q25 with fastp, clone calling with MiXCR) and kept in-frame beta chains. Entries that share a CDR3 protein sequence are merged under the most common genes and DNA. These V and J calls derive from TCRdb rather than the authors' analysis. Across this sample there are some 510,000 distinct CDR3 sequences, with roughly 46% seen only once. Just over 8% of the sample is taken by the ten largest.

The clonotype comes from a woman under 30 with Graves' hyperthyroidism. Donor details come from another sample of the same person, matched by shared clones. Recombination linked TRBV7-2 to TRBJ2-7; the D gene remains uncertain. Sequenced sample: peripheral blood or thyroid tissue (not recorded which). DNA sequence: TGTGCCAGCAGCTTAGATCAAACCCACGAGCAGTACTTC. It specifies CASSLDQTHEQYF.